These T cell receptor beta chains were read from a single sample in a study of blood T cell repertoires in COVID-19. This table comes from immunoSEQ multiplex PCR, and its TCRdb copy is limited to in-frame clones, with some not included. This table holds about 130,000 clones, 65% to 90% found once. Specimen: peripheral blood. All receptors come from a man at least 80 years old with active or convalescent COVID-19. Both conserved end residues are part of each CDR3. A D gene is named only where the DNA matches it firmly. Clone size is shown for a subset of rows, as once, few, many or a class of expanded clone.

abundance: .
d_gene: .
v_gene: TRBV2
j_gene: TRBJ1-2
CDR3nt: TGTGCCAGCAGTGAGGAGGGCAGCCAGGCCTATGGCTACACCTTC
CDR3aa: CASSEEGSQAYGYTF

abundance: .
d_gene: TRBD2
v_gene: TRBV7-3
j_gene: TRBJ2-3
CDR3nt: TGTGCCAGCAGCTCAAGACTAGCAGCTCTAACACCAGATACGCAGTATTTT
CDR3aa: CASSSRLAALTPDTQYF

abundance: once
d_gene: TRBD1
v_gene: TRBV27
j_gene: TRBJ2-7
CDR3nt: TGTGCCAGCAGGATAACATGGACAGGGGGCATAGGCGAGCAGTACTTC
CDR3aa: CASRITWTGGIGEQYF

abundance: .
d_gene: .
v_gene: TRBV19
j_gene: TRBJ1-1
CDR3nt: TGTGCCAGTATCCCTTCCTCGGGGGGGTCGGGGAACACTGAAGCTTTCTTT
CDR3aa: CASIPSSGGSGNTEAFF

abundance: .
d_gene: .
v_gene: TRBV18
j_gene: TRBJ2-7
CDR3nt: TGTGCCAGCTCCGACAGCTCCTACGAGCAGTACTTC
CDR3aa: CASSDSSYEQYF

abundance: .
d_gene: .
v_gene: TRBV29-1
j_gene: TRBJ1-1
CDR3nt: TGCAGCGTTCGACCCAGGGCGAAGGACACTGAAGCTTTCTTT
CDR3aa: CSVRPRAKDTEAFF

abundance: once
d_gene: TRBD1
v_gene: TRBV28
j_gene: TRBJ2-1
CDR3nt: TGTGCCAGCAGTTTAAACAGGGGATCCTCCTTGCGCTCCTACAATGAGCAGTTCTTC
CDR3aa: CASSLNRGSSLRSYNEQFF

abundance: .
d_gene: .
v_gene: TRBV27
j_gene: TRBJ1-6
CDR3nt: TGTGCCAGCAGTCCACCCCCTGGACAGAGGGTTTCACCCCTCCACTTT
CDR3aa: CASSPPPGQRVSPLHF

abundance: .
d_gene: TRBD1
v_gene: TRBV3-1/TRBV3-2
j_gene: TRBJ1-2
CDR3nt: TGTGCCAGCAGCCAAGATACAGCAGGGGGCTATGGCTACACCTTC
CDR3aa: CASSQDTAGGYGYTF

abundance: .
d_gene: .
v_gene: TRBV7-2
j_gene: TRBJ2-7
CDR3nt: TGTGCCAGCAGCTCTGGACGGGGGTTACGCTACGAGCAGTACTTC
CDR3aa: CASSSGRGLRYEQYF

abundance: .
d_gene: .
v_gene: TRBV5-6
j_gene: TRBJ2-2
CDR3nt: TGTGCCAGCAGCTCCAGCTGGGGGGGCATGAACACCGGGGAGCTGTTTTTT
CDR3aa: CASSSSWGGMNTGELFF

abundance: .
d_gene: .
v_gene: TRBV7-2
j_gene: TRBJ1-2
CDR3nt: TGTGCCAGCAGCGCCGTCATTGGAGGCAACTATGGCTACACCTTC
CDR3aa: CASSAVIGGNYGYTF

abundance: .
d_gene: TRBD1
v_gene: TRBV13
j_gene: TRBJ1-2
CDR3nt: TGTGCCAGCAGCTTAGAGGTTTGGGGGACAGGGAGTAACTATGGCTACACCTTC
CDR3aa: CASSLEVWGTGSNYGYTF

abundance: .
d_gene: .
v_gene: TRBV7-8
j_gene: TRBJ2-5
CDR3nt: TGTGCCAGCAGCTTAATAGGGGAAAGTGAGACCCAGTACTTC
CDR3aa: CASSLIGESETQYF

abundance: .
d_gene: .
v_gene: TRBV3-1/TRBV3-2
j_gene: TRBJ2-2
CDR3nt: TGTGCCAGCAGCCTGAGTGGGGGGACGAACACCGGGGAGCTGTTTTTT
CDR3aa: CASSLSGGTNTGELFF

abundance: .
d_gene: TRBD2
v_gene: TRBV7-6
j_gene: TRBJ2-2
CDR3nt: TGTGCCAGCAGCTTCACTAGCGGGGGGGCCGGGGAGCTGTTTTTT
CDR3aa: CASSFTSGGAGELFF

abundance: .
d_gene: TRBD1
v_gene: TRBV15
j_gene: TRBJ2-5
CDR3nt: TGTGCCACCAGCGGGGGGACAGGGGGTTCGGAGACCCAGTACTTC
CDR3aa: CATSGGTGGSETQYF

abundance: .
d_gene: .
v_gene: TRBV30
j_gene: TRBJ2-7
CDR3nt: TGTGCCTGGATGTGGGGGGACGAGCAGTACTTC
CDR3aa: CAWMWGDEQYF

abundance: .
d_gene: .
v_gene: TRBV3-1/TRBV3-2
j_gene: TRBJ1-5
CDR3nt: TGTGCCAGCAGCCAAGCAGGGCCGGGTCAGCCCCAGCATTTT
CDR3aa: CASSQAGPGQPQHF

abundance: .
d_gene: .
v_gene: TRBV19
j_gene: TRBJ1-5
CDR3nt: TGTGCCAGTAGTACCGGGGTGAGTCAGCCCCAGCATTTT
CDR3aa: CASSTGVSQPQHF

abundance: few
d_gene: .
v_gene: TRBV5-1
j_gene: TRBJ2-7
CDR3nt: TGCGCCAGCAGCTTGGCCCAACAGGGCTACGAGCAGTACTTC
CDR3aa: CASSLAQQGYEQYF